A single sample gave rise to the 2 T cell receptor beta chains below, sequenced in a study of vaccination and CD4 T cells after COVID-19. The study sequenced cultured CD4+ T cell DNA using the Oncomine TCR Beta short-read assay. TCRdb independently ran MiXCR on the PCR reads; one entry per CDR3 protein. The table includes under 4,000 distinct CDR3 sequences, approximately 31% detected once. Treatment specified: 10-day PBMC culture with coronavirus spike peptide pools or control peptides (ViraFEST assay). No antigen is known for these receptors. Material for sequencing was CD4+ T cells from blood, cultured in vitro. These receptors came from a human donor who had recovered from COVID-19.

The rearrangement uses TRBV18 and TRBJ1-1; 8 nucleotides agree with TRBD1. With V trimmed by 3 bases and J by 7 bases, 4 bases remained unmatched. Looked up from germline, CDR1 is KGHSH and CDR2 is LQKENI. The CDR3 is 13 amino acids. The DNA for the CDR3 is TGTGCCAGCTCACCGGGACAGGATGTTGAAGCTTTCTTT. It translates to CASSPGQDVEAFF. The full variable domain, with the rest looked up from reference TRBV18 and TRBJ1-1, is NAGVMQNPRHLVRRRGQEARLRCSPMKGHSHVYWYRQLPEEGLKFMVYLQKENIIDESGMPKERFSAEFPKEGPSILRIQQVVRGDSAAYFCASSPGQDVEAFFGQGTRLTVV.

Here the CDR3 reads CAWSVSAGLPTQYF. The DNA of the CDR3 is TGTGCCTGGAGTGTCTCCGCAGGCCTCCCAACGCAGTATTTT. This chain links TRBV30 with TRBJ2-3; D remains ambiguous. V lost 0 bases to trimming and J lost 9 bases, with 16 bases between them. There are 14 residues in the CDR3. Germline V gene data show CDR1 as GTSNPN and CDR2 as SVGIG (reference sequence).